The 19 T cell receptor beta chains below all came from one sample that was sequenced in a study of response to subunit inactivated influenza vaccine. Using its own MiXCR run on the RT-PCR reads, TCRdb lists one record per CDR3 protein. The sample lists around 320,000 distinct CDR3 sequences; about 20% were seen once. The sequencing used PBMCs from blood, collected less than 22 months after vaccination. The receptors stem from a man between 50 and 75 years old who received an inactivated influenza vaccine.

The rearrangement joins TRBV9 to TRBJ2-1, with no clear D. Germline values: CDR1 SGDLS, CDR2 YYNGEE. The CDR3 loop spans 11 amino acids. The V and J ends lost 5 bases and 10 bases respectively, with 10 bases between them. This chain's CDR3 is CASSDKVEQFF. In nucleotides, the CDR3 is TGTGCCAGCAGTGACAAAGTGGAGCAGTTCTTC.

The CDR3: CASSQDWAVETDTQYF. CDR3 nucleotide sequence: TGTGCCAGCAGCCAAGATTGGGCGGTCGAGACAGATACGCAGTATTTT. V usage is TRBV4-2 and J usage is TRBJ2-3; no clear D gene. The ends were cut back, 0 bases at V and 3 bases at J, with 13 bases in the middle. The CDR3 spans 16 residues. Germline V CDR1 and CDR2: LGHNA, YNFKEQ.

This clonotype was detected only a few times. The chain uses TRBV12-3 or TRBV12-4 and TRBJ2-1; 10 nucleotides agree with TRBD2. The CDR3 has 15 residues. J gave up 6 bases and V 3 bases, and 5 bases lay outside the gene matches. This CDR3 is CASSFRTSGINEQFF. CDR3 nucleotides: TGTGCCAGCAGTTTCCGAACTAGCGGGATCAATGAGCAGTTCTTC.

This clonotype was seen a few times. This chain links TRBV12-3 or TRBV12-4 with TRBJ1-5; D remains ambiguous. The CDR3 loop spans 14 amino acids. V lost 1 base and J 5 bases, leaving 9 bases between the germline ends. The DNA of the CDR3 is TGTGCCAGCAGTTTAGTCGGTGGGTATCAGCCCCAGCATTTT. Its protein product is CASSLVGGYQPQHF.

This clonotype occurred many times. The chain employs TRBV5-5 and TRBJ1-1; D is ambiguous. Trimming took 4 bases from V and 8 from J, leaving 12 bases between them. The germline gives CDR1 SGHKS, CDR2 YYEKEE (reference sequence). The CDR3 has 12 residues. CDR3 sequence (DNA): TGTGCCAGCAGCCTCAGGTTCGAGGAAGCTTTCTTT. This codes for CASSLRFEEAFF.

The genes are TRBV6-1 and TRBJ1-5; 9 bases are shared with TRBD1. The CDR3 has 15 amino acids. Per the germline V gene, CDR1 is MNHNS and CDR2 is SASEGT. Trimming took 7 bases from V and 5 from J; bases not matched to a gene: 9. CDR3 sequence (DNA): TGTGCCAGCACAAGCAATGGACAGGGGCATCAGCCCCAGCATTTT. It translates to CASTSNGQGHQPQHF.

On this clonotype: Germline and junction disagree at one end, which may indicate a read error. The rearrangement links TRBV6-5 to TRBJ1-3; 7 bases are shared with TRBD1. CDR3 length: 14 residues. The germline gives CDR1 MNHEY, CDR2 SVGAGI. DNA for the CDR3: TGTGCCAGCAGTTCACAGGGGTCTGGAAACGCCATATATTTT. Translated: CASSSQGSGNAIYF.

The chain combines TRBV11-2 with TRBJ2-7, with unresolved D. Germline values: CDR1 SGHAT, CDR2 FQNNGV. The CDR3 is made up of 14 amino acids. V lost 0 bases and J lost 4, with 10 bases in between. This CDR3 is CASSLDRNLYEQYF. The CDR3 DNA reads as TGTGCCAGCAGCTTAGATAGGAATTTATACGAGCAGTACTTC.

The rearrangement joins TRBV5-1 to TRBJ1-3, with a possible D match to TRBD1 (6 bases). The germline V gene has CDR1 SGHRS and CDR2 YFSETQ. V was clipped by 0 bases and J by 0 bases, with 10 bases between them. The CDR3 runs to 16 residues. In DNA, the CDR3 is TGCGCCAGCAGCTTGGTCGGGACACTCTCTGGAAACACCATATATTTT. Translating it yields CASSLVGTLSGNTIYF.

This clonotype came up a few times. The chain uses TRBV4-2 and TRBJ2-1, with 13 bases that match TRBD2. The CDR3 extends over 17 amino acids. In germline, CDR1 is LGHNA, CDR2 YNFKEQ. V trimming: 4 bases; J trimming: 5 bases; junction bases outside the gene matches: 8. CDR3 coding DNA: TGTGCCAGCAGCCGGGTAGGACTAGCGGGGGCAGACAATGAGCAGTTCTTC. Amino acid sequence: CASSRVGLAGADNEQFF.

Only a few counts were recorded for this clonotype. The chain joins TRBV29-1 to TRBJ1-3; 8 nucleotides match TRBD1. CDR1 is SQVTM, CDR2 ANQGSEA, per germline. The CDR3 has 12 amino acids. V lost 8 bases, J lost 4 bases, and 4 bases stayed unmatched. CDR3 amino acids: CSLRGPGNTIYF. CDR3 coding DNA: TGCAGCCTCAGGGGGCCAGGAAACACCATATATTTT.

This clonotype turned up a few times. V is TRBV15 and J is TRBJ2-2; tentative D call: TRBD2 (6 bases). The CDR3 extends over 15 amino acids. Germline assignment: CDR1 LNHNV and CDR2 YYDKDF (reference sequence). Trimming stripped 5 bases from V and 3 bases from J, with 13 bases between. The CDR3 is CATSLGLPHTGELFF. As DNA, the CDR3 is TGTGCCACCAGCCTGGGACTGCCTCACACCGGGGAGCTGTTTTTT.

A few counts support this clonotype. J is TRBJ1-1 and V is TRBV29-1; D not resolved. The length of the CDR3 is 12 residues. The V gene's germline CDR1 is SQVTM and CDR2 ANQGSEA. Trimming stripped 3 bases from V and 2 bases from J, with 7 bases between. The chain's CDR3 is CSVDWVNTEAFF. DNA for the CDR3: TGCAGCGTTGATTGGGTCAACACTGAAGCTTTCTTT.

This clonotype was counted only a few times. The chain carries TRBV6-2 or TRBV6-3 and TRBJ1-1, with 7 bases matching TRBD1. The CDR3 loop spans 13 amino acids. Unmatched junction bases numbered 6, after V lost 7 bases and J lost 4 bases. CDR1 and CDR2 from the germline V gene are MNHEY and SVGEGT. CDR3 protein: CASTLPGGTEAFF. The CDR3 DNA is TGTGCCAGCACTCTACCAGGGGGCACTGAAGCTTTCTTT.

This clonotype was recorded many times. The V and J genes are TRBV12-3 or TRBV12-4 and TRBJ1-1, with D hard to call. Between the trimmed V and J ends, which lost 7 bases and 5 bases, there was a span of 14 bases. CDR3 size: 13 residues. The CDR3 sequence: CASTLSGRTEAFF. The CDR3 DNA is TGTGCCAGCACCCTGTCGGGGAGAACTGAAGCTTTCTTT.

This rearrangement joins TRBV20-1 to TRBJ1-5; D ambiguous. This CDR3 has 13 amino acids. V was trimmed by 6 bases and J by 0 bases, leaving 9 bases between them. Germline values: CDR1 DFQATT, CDR2 SNEGSKA (reference sequence). The CDR3 DNA is TGCAGTGCCGTACAGACTAGCAATCAGCCCCAGCATTTT. Amino acids: CSAVQTSNQPQHF.

This clonotype was picked up a small number of times. V gene TRBV20-1 combines with J gene TRBJ2-1; D perhaps matches TRBD1 (6 bases). The V end was cut by 3 bases, the J end by 4 bases, with 16 bases between. This CDR3 has 15 amino acids. Germline V gene data show CDR1 as DFQATT and CDR2 as SNEGSKA (reference sequence). The CDR3 DNA is TGCAGTGCTAGTAAATCGTCGGGACATTACAATGAGCAGTTCTTC. Its translation is CSASKSSGHYNEQFF.

The chain uses TRBV4-1 and TRBJ1-1, with no clear D. The CDR3 extends over 15 amino acids. V was trimmed by 5 bases and J by 2 bases, leaving 15 bases between them. Germline V gene sequence: CDR1 MGHRA, CDR2 YSYEKL. The CDR3 protein is CASSSPKDGNTEAFF. In nucleotides, the CDR3 is TGCGCCAGCAGCTCACCCAAGGACGGTAACACTGAAGCTTTCTTT.

Only a few counts were recorded for this clonotype. The chain carries TRBV7-6 and TRBJ1-4, with TRBD1 identical over 9 bases. Germline trimming cut 5 bases from V and 7 bases from J; bases unmatched to any gene: 14. This CDR3 contains 17 residues. CDR1 and CDR2 (germline): SGHVS, FNYEAQ. The CDR3 reads CASSAGWWTGVTEKLFF. The CDR3 DNA is TGTGCCAGCAGCGCAGGATGGTGGACAGGGGTTACTGAAAAACTGTTTTTT. The variable domain in full, completed from reference TRBV7-6 and TRBJ1-4, reads GAGVSQSPRYKVTKRGQDVALRCDPISGHVSLYWYRQALGQGPEFLTYFNYEAQQDKSGLPNDRFSAERPEGSISTLTIQRTEQRDSAMYRCASSAGWWTGVTEKLFFGSGTQLSVL.